This TCR beta chain is drawn from a study of T-cell reconstitution after alpha-beta-depleted transplantation in children (dated by TCRdb to between 2015 and 2016). Background for the entire study: T-cell immune reconstitution after TCRalphabeta/CD19-depleted allogeneic hematopoietic cell transplantation in children was quantitatively tracked in the study by means of TCR repertoire profiling.

A note on this clonotype: No cognate antigen has been identified for it. There are no base qualities to consult, and no much larger clone falls within one base.

Sample treatment or condition, as interpreted from the label and publication: allogeneic hematopoietic cell transplantation with graft depleted of TCRalphabeta T cells and CD19 B cells. The children who served as transplant recipients had been given grafts of TCRalphabeta/CD19-depleted allogeneic hematopoietic cells. Beyond this particular receptor, the publication reports: Over the following months the frequencies of hyperexpanded clones went down, and after one year T-cell counts and TCRbeta diversity were mostly credited to newly produced T cells. The apparently early recovery of alphabetaT-cell counts about two months after transplant reportedly depended on only several hundred rapidly expanded clones that came from non-depleted graft cells. In some patients, the high TCRbeta diversity seen at day 60 was put down to recipient T cells and intrathymic progenitors that had survived conditioning.

Library creation used PCR. Instrument used: Illumina HiSeq 2500. To normalize quantification of the TCRbeta repertoire, the TCR libraries were built with molecular barcoding that relied on unique molecular identifiers. Using fastp trimming at Q25 and MiXCR clonotype assembly, TCRdb reanalyzed the public sequencing data and kept in-frame beta chains. Every entry covers one CDR3 protein and lists the most common genes and DNA from its rows. The sample data list 84,000 or so distinct CDR3 sequences, and around 15% of these were observed just once. Roughly 21% of the sample is in the top ten clones. This clonotype was sampled from a male patient aged 2-15 years who had a stem cell transplant for acute lymphoblastic leukemia, so the T cells may come from the graft donor. Sample: PBMCs, mostly from graft donor cells, taken 180 days after TCRalphabeta/CD19-depleted stem cell transplant.

The DNA is as follows: TGTGCCAGCAGCTTAGACTTTAGGGGTTTAACTGAAGCTTTCTTT. This yields the protein CASSLDFRGLTEAFF. The chain links TRBV11-2 with TRBJ1-1; matching of 5 bases hints at TRBD1 as the D gene. Looking up the germline V gene yields CDR1 SGHAT and CDR2 FQNNGV. V and J lose 0 bases and 5 bases, and a span of 13 bases separates them. Including the terminal cysteine and phenylalanine, the CDR3 comprises 15 residues. Only the CDR3 DNA is retained, 45 bases long and in frame from the first base.